The source of this T cell receptor (beta chain) is a study of T cells in localized non-small cell lung cancer. The study, taken as a whole, reports: Out of the top 100 tumor clones, a median about 50 were seen in adjacent lung. In the blood, greater T cell density corresponded to longer overall survival. Sequencing, confined to only one tumor region, leaves heterogeneity possible. Clonality peaked in uninvolved adjacent lung rather than tumor.

As to this clone: Its specificity is not known.

Data came from immunoSEQ multiplex PCR; TCRdb stores just in-frame clones and leaves some out. Of around 70,000 clones listed, roughly nine tenths are singletons. The CDR3 runs 14 residues. V was pared by 6 bases and J by 5 bases, with 11 bases between. Germline V lookup: CDR1 ENHRY, CDR2 SYGVKD. V gene TRBV10-3 combines with J gene TRBJ1-6; weak D call: TRBD1 (6 bases). This TCR was sampled from a male donor aged 60 or over with stage III squamous cell lung carcinoma. The sequenced sample was peripheral blood, obtained before any cancer treatment. CDR3 nucleotide sequence: TGTGCCATCAGCCGCGGACAGAATAATTCACCCCTCCACTTT. Amino acids: CAISRGQNNSPLHF.